This T cell receptor (beta chain) was captured in a study of T cell responses to AZD1222 COVID-19 vaccine. Germline-derived CDR1 and CDR2 are PRHDT and FYEKMQ (reference sequence). The CDR3 covers 16 residues. Trimming cost V 5 bases and J 10 bases; bases outside gene matches: 12. Study-wide results and limits: Baseline serostatus was positive in only six AZD1222 recipients. Spike-specific TCR breadth rose after two AZD1222 doses, and depth rose as well. Across spike, vaccine-associated CD4 TCRs were found, dominant at 160-218 and 743-854.

This table comes from immunoSEQ multiplex PCR, and its TCRdb copy is limited to in-frame clones, with some not included. This table holds about 160,000 clones, more than 85% found once. As regards this clone: Antigen unknown.

The sequencing here drew on peripheral blood, taken on day 0 of AZD1222 vaccination. This clonotype was obtained from an adult in good health. The chain couples TRBV13 to TRBJ1-6, with TRBD1 matching 9 bases. CDR3 coding DNA: TGTGCCAGCAGCATTCGAACGACAGGGGGTGAATCACCCCTCCACTTT. Its protein product is CASSIRTTGGESPLHF.